This T cell receptor beta chain was recovered during a study of cytomegalovirus exposure and HLA in healthy donors. General study results and limits: Differences between HLA loci emerged in a later analysis of TCR association rates, with DRB1 most and HLA-C fewest. Serostatus for CMV was the only available immune exposure information.

As to this clone: Its target is not known.

This CDR3 comprises 11 residues. The V and J ends lost 6 bases and 5 bases respectively, with 5 bases between them. Germline lookup yields CDR1 SNHLY and CDR2 FYNNEI. The PCR made use of 60 Vbeta and 13 Jbeta primers. TCRdb's table, derived via immunoSEQ multiplex PCR, lists solely in-frame clones and lacks some. This table holds 90,000 to 120,000 clones, 74% found once. This TCR came from a man aged 50 to 60 in good health and CMV-seropositive. The rearrangement links TRBV2 to TRBJ2-1; D remains unclear. Sequencing input: PBMCs. The CDR3 spells CASRFNNEQFF. CDR3 bases: TGTGCCAGCAGGTTCAACAATGAGCAGTTCTTC.